This TCR beta chain was retrieved from a study of blood T cell repertoires in COVID-19. Looking at the study overall: Samples of COVID-19 (acute and convalescent) were obtained from the United States, Italy and Spain.

Germline-derived CDR1 and CDR2 are SGHTA and FQGNSA. This CDR3 region has 15 residues. Trimming stripped 1 base from V and 2 bases from J, with 9 bases between. Generated by immunoSEQ multiplex PCR, the TCRdb table keeps only in-frame clones and is missing some. The sample shows around 220,000 clones, 70% to 90% of them seen only once. The receptor's source is a man aged 50-60 years with acute or convalescent COVID-19. J is TRBJ2-1 and V is TRBV7-2; possible D gene TRBD2, 5 bases. Sequencing input: peripheral blood. This CDR3 is CASSLGLATYNEQFF. As DNA, the CDR3 is TGTGCCAGCAGCTTAGGCCTAGCAACCTACAATGAGCAGTTCTTC.